The next 28 T cell receptor beta chains were all read from a single sample in a study of OX40 agonist ivuxolimab in advanced cancers. Generated by immunoSEQ multiplex PCR, the TCRdb table keeps only in-frame clones and is missing some. The sample has approximately 86,000 clones, roughly 90% seen once. The sample here was CD4+ or CD8+ T cells sorted from blood, taken in a trial of the OX40 agonist ivuxolimab. The receptors shown here come from an adult with an advanced solid tumor such as melanoma, head and neck, liver or kidney cancer.

V and J are TRBV4-2 and TRBJ1-3, with no clear D. V lost 0 bases, J lost 4 bases, and 13 bases lay in between. Per the germline V gene, CDR1 is LGHNA and CDR2 is YNFKEQ. The CDR3 loop spans 16 amino acids. The CDR3 here is CASSQEGMGIGNTIYF. The CDR3 bases are TGTGCCAGCAGCCAAGAAGGGATGGGGATAGGAAACACCATATATTTT.

The chain recombines TRBV18 with TRBJ2-5, with D uncertain. V was clipped by 2 bases and J by 5 bases, with 9 bases between them. Per the germline V gene, CDR1 is KGHSH and CDR2 is LQKENI. The length of the CDR3 is 13 residues. CDR3 amino acids: CASSPSMGETQYF. The CDR3 DNA reads TGTGCCAGCTCACCAAGCATGGGGGAGACCCAGTACTTC.

The chain joins TRBV10-1 to TRBJ2-1; 10 nucleotides line up with TRBD2. Trimming at V came to 3 bases and at J to 7 bases, leaving 12 bases not matched to a gene. Per germline, CDR1 WNHNN and CDR2 SYGVQD (reference sequence). There are 17 residues in the CDR3. In nucleotides, the CDR3 is TGCGCCAGCAGTGAACGGTCTAGCGGGAGACCGTCAAATGAGCAGTTCTTC. The encoded protein is CASSERSSGRPSNEQFF.

This clone showed up just once. The rearrangement links TRBV27 to TRBJ1-6, with D possibly TRBD1 on 5 matching bases. CDR3 length equals 21 residues. Germline loops: CDR1 MNHEY, CDR2 SMNVEV (reference sequence). The V end was cut by 6 bases, the J end by 0 bases, with 27 bases between. CDR3 DNA sequence: TGTGCCAGCAGCACAATCCGGGACGGAGGAGGATTTAGCTCCTATAATTCACCCCTCCACTTT. It translates to CASSTIRDGGGFSSYNSPLHF.

The rearrangement uses TRBV7-2 and TRBJ2-1, with D maybe TRBD2 (6 bases). Germline assignment: CDR1 SGHTA and CDR2 FQGNSA. Trimming took 6 bases from V and 5 from J, leaving 20 bases between them. The CDR3 is 16 amino acids. CDR3 nucleotides: TGTGCCAGCAGTATTAGGGCGGGAAGGCTAGACAATGAGCAGTTCTTC. Protein sequence: CASSIRAGRLDNEQFF.

J is TRBJ2-1 and V is TRBV7-3; maybe TRBD1 (6 bases). Between the trimmed V and J ends, which lost 5 bases and 9 bases, there was a span of 17 bases. Germline V gene data show CDR1 as SGHTA and CDR2 as FQGTGA. This CDR3 has 14 residues. CDR3 in DNA: TGTGCCAGCAGCCCATCTACACTAGGGGGTGAGCAGTTCTTC. Its protein product is CASSPSTLGGEQFF.

The chain has TRBV10-3 and TRBJ2-3; D tentatively reads TRBD1 or TRBD2 (5 bases each). The CDR3 loop spans 16 amino acids. Looked up from germline, CDR1 is ENHRY and CDR2 is SYGVKD. V was cut by 6 bases and J by 2 bases, with 18 bases left in between. Here the CDR3 reads CAISKETGPYTDTQYF. The CDR3 DNA reads TGTGCCATCAGCAAAGAAACGGGACCATACACAGATACGCAGTATTTT.

The rearrangement uses TRBV30 and TRBJ2-1; 7 bases fit TRBD2. Looked up from germline, CDR1 is GTSNPN and CDR2 is SVGIG (reference sequence). This CDR3 is built from 15 residues. After removal of 0 bases from V and 6 bases from J, the junction contained 8 bases not matched to a gene. The CDR3 reads CAWSVLLAASNEQFF. In DNA, the CDR3 is TGTGCCTGGAGTGTACTCCTAGCGGCCTCCAATGAGCAGTTCTTC.

The chain uses TRBV5-1 and TRBJ2-6; D gene uncertain. Germline CDR1 and CDR2: SGHRS and YFSETQ. CDR3 length: 15 amino acids. Trimming took off 4 bases at V and 2 bases at J, with 10 bases between the two ends. The DNA for the CDR3 is TGCGCCAGCAGCGGTGATGGGGCTGGGGCCAACGTCCTGACTTTC. Translating it yields CASSGDGAGANVLTF.

This clone was detected a few times. The chain couples TRBV7-9 to TRBJ2-7; D is perhaps TRBD2 (6 bases). Germline V gene sequence: CDR1 SEHNR, CDR2 FQNEAQ (reference sequence). CDR3 length: 16 residues. V lost 4 bases and J 3 bases, leaving 19 bases between the germline ends. CDR3 nucleotides: TGTGCCAGCAGCTCCTCCGCGGGGCCCATATTCTACGAGCAGTACTTC. Its protein is CASSSSAGPIFYEQYF.

The chain has TRBV11-2 and TRBJ2-3; no reliable D call. The CDR3 extends over 14 amino acids. The V end lost 1 base, the J end lost 5 bases, and 10 bases lay between the germline ends. The germline gives CDR1 SGHAT, CDR2 FQNNGV. For the CDR3, the DNA is TGTGCCAGCAGCTTAGGCCCGGGCGTAGATACGCAGTATTTT. It encodes CASSLGPGVDTQYF.

V usage is TRBV27 and J usage is TRBJ2-1; 7 bases match TRBD1. Germline-derived CDR1 and CDR2 are MNHEY and SMNVEV (reference sequence). The trim removed 6 bases at V and 4 bases at J, leaving 6 bases unmatched. The CDR3 spans 14 residues. DNA for the CDR3: TGTGCCAGCAGCAGACCGGGACAGTACAATGAGCAGTTCTTC. This sequence encodes CASSRPGQYNEQFF.

This clone was picked up one time. The CDR3 spells CASSQGQGGDYGYTF. The CDR3 region has the DNA TGTGCCAGCAGCCAGGGACAGGGGGGTGACTATGGCTACACCTTC. The chain has TRBV11-2 and TRBJ1-2, with 11 nucleotides matching TRBD1. This CDR3 comprises 15 residues. Losses at the gene ends were 5 bases for V and 3 bases for J; bases not matched to a gene: 5. From germline, CDR1 is SGHAT and CDR2 FQNNGV.

The V gene is TRBV7-2, the J gene TRBJ2-7, with D unresolved. CDR3 length equals 13 residues. Trimming removed 0 bases from V and 0 bases from J, with 3 bases in between. CDR1 is SGHTA, CDR2 FQGNSA, per germline. The CDR3 DNA reads as TGTGCCAGCAGCTTAGCGGCCTCCTACGAGCAGTACTTC. Protein product: CASSLAASYEQYF.

CDR3 bases: TGTGCCAGCAGCTTAATCGGGAGTAGGGATGAGCAGTTCTTC. Translation gives CASSLIGSRDEQFF. This chain links TRBV7-2 with TRBJ2-1, with D possibly matching TRBD2 (6 bases). This CDR3 spans 14 amino acids. Germline V lookup: CDR1 SGHTA, CDR2 FQGNSA. V lost 2 bases, J lost 8 bases, and 13 bases lay in between.

The chain recombines TRBV4-3 with TRBJ2-3; D is perhaps TRBD2 (5 bases). With 0 bases removed from V and 7 bases from J, the gap between germline ends came to 17 bases. Germline assignment: CDR1 LGHNA and CDR2 YSLEER. The CDR3 sequence is 16 residues long. Here the CDR3 reads CASSQEGSGIKYTQYF. The CDR3 bases are TGCGCCAGCAGCCAAGAGGGGAGCGGAATCAAATATACGCAGTATTTT.

The chain employs TRBV19 and TRBJ2-5, with D tentatively TRBD1 (5 bases). Trimming left V 2 bases short and J 2 bases short, with 9 bases between. This CDR3 comprises 14 residues. Germline CDR1 reads LNHDA; CDR2 reads SQIVND (reference sequence). CDR3 sequence: CASSIQGWQETQYF. For the CDR3, the DNA is TGTGCCAGTAGTATACAGGGTTGGCAAGAGACCCAGTACTTC.

This clone was seen a few times. V usage is TRBV2 and J usage is TRBJ2-1; 11 nucleotides align to TRBD2. There are 14 residues in the CDR3. The trim removed 5 bases at V and 10 bases at J, leaving 7 bases unmatched. Germline V gives CDR1 SNHLY, CDR2 FYNNEI. CDR3 in DNA: TGTGCCAGCAGTTACCTCCTAGCGGGAGGCGAGCAGTTCTTC. Amino acids: CASSYLLAGGEQFF.

The rearrangement joins TRBV18 to TRBJ2-7; D is undetermined. The V gene lost 6 bases and the J gene lost 5 bases, with 14 bases spanning the gap. Germline V gene sequence: CDR1 KGHSH, CDR2 LQKENI. The CDR3 length is 13 residues. The CDR3 loop reads CASSSVTLHEQYF. Here the CDR3 DNA reads TGTGCCAGCTCCTCGGTGACCCTCCACGAGCAGTACTTC. Combining the CDR3 with reference TRBV18 and TRBJ2-7 gives the whole variable domain NAGVMQNPRHLVRRRGQEARLRCSPMKGHSHVYWYRQLPEEGLKFMVYLQKENIIDESGMPKERFSAEFPKEGPSILRIQQVVRGDSAAYFCASSSVTLHEQYFGPGTRLTVT.

CDR3 in DNA: TGTGCCAGCAGTTTCCACGGACAGGGACATTTTTTCTTC. Its translation is CASSFHGQGHFFF. This chain links TRBV27 with TRBJ2-1; 8 bases agree with TRBD1. The V and J ends lost 3 bases and 16 bases, in that order; junction bases with no gene match: 11. This CDR3 comprises 13 residues. CDR1 MNHEY and CDR2 SMNVEV come from the germline V gene (reference sequence).

The J gene is TRBJ2-7, the V gene TRBV2; 7 bases agree with TRBD1. Germline V lookup: CDR1 SNHLY, CDR2 FYNNEI. The V segment lost 7 bases and the J segment 0 bases; nucleotides outside the gene matches: 6. This CDR3 has 14 residues. CDR3 DNA sequence: TGTGCCAGCAAACGGGACAGAAGCTCCTACGAGCAGTACTTC. Its translation is CASKRDRSSYEQYF.

The table lists this clone with a count of one. The chain uses TRBV6-6 and TRBJ1-5, with D possibly matching TRBD1 (5 bases). The CDR3 has 13 residues. The V end lost 3 bases, the J end lost 4 bases, and 7 bases lay between the germline ends. Per germline, CDR1 MNHNY and CDR2 SVGAGI (reference sequence). CDR3 sequence: CASSYDSNQPQHF. DNA of the CDR3: TGTGCCAGCAGTTATGACAGTAATCAGCCCCAGCATTTT.

This chain links TRBV27 with TRBJ2-7; D remains unclear. This CDR3 comprises 14 residues. Trimming took 2 bases from V and 6 from J, leaving 14 bases between them. The germline V gene encodes CDR1 MNHEY and CDR2 SMNVEV (reference sequence). The CDR3 DNA reads TGTGCCAGCAGTTTAGTTCCGGGTTTAAGCGAGCAGTACTTC. The encoded protein is CASSLVPGLSEQYF.

The rearrangement links TRBV6-6 to TRBJ2-7, with D possibly being TRBD2 (6 bases). Germline V gene data show CDR1 as MNHNY and CDR2 as SVGAGI (reference sequence). The CDR3 totals 15 residues. V dropped 4 bases and J dropped 0 bases, with 13 bases sitting between them. CDR3 DNA: TGTGCCAGCAGTTCTACTAGCAGAAGCTCCTACGAGCAGTACTTC. It is translated as CASSSTSRSSYEQYF.

The chain has TRBV5-1 and TRBJ2-5; 7 nucleotides line up with TRBD2. Trimming at V came to 4 bases and at J to 0 bases, leaving 12 bases not matched to a gene. CDR3 length: 17 amino acids. Germline CDR1 reads SGHRS; CDR2 reads YFSETQ. The CDR3 DNA reads as TGCGCCAGCAGCCGTCCGAGTCCTAGCGGTTACCAAGAGACCCAGTACTTC. This encodes CASSRPSPSGYQETQYF.

This chain joins TRBV28 and TRBJ1-5, with unresolved D. CDR1 MDHEN and CDR2 SYDVKM come from the germline V gene. The V and J ends lost 4 bases and 0 bases respectively, with 7 bases between them. This CDR3 comprises 14 residues. In DNA, the CDR3 is TGTGCCAGCAGTTCGGCAGATAGCAATCAGCCCCAGCATTTT. It is translated as CASSSADSNQPQHF.

The V and J genes are TRBV7-2 and TRBJ2-7; possibly TRBD1 for D (5 bases). Germline loops: CDR1 SGHTA, CDR2 FQGNSA. CDR3 length: 12 amino acids. V was cut by 2 bases and J by 3 bases, with 5 bases left in between. The CDR3 coding sequence is TGTGCCAGCAGCTTACAGGGCTACGAGCAGTACTTC. Amino acid sequence: CASSLQGYEQYF.

This sequence joins TRBV6-5 and TRBJ2-7, with TRBD1 matching over 7 bases. Trimming cost V 2 bases and J 2 bases; bases outside gene matches: 6. The CDR3 spans 15 residues. CDR1 and CDR2 (germline): MNHEY, SVGAGI. The chain's CDR3 is CASSYGTGETYEQYF. In nucleotides, the CDR3 is TGTGCCAGCAGTTACGGTACAGGGGAAACCTACGAGCAGTACTTC.